This TCR beta chain came from a study of beta chain features in type 1 diabetes. Details on this clone: Its antigen remains unidentified.

Regarding the study as a whole: Patients showed naive, central memory and Treg TCRB repertoires that appeared more similar than those of healthy donors. Significant though moderate, a shortening of TCRB CDR3s appeared in all four CD4+ subsets of Type 1 diabetes patients.

In germline, CDR1 is SQVTM, CDR2 ANQGSEA. CDR3 length equals 10 residues. Trimming removed 7 bases at V and 3 bases at J, with 6 bases between. TCRB transcripts that were expressed got sequenced, as all of the isolated RNA had been reverse transcribed. The repertoire was sequenced with immunoSEQ multiplex PCR; TCRdb's copy has only in-frame clones and lacks some. The repertoire holds roughly 280,000 clones, with about 24% as singletons. The sequence came from a woman aged 30 to 39 with type 1 diabetes. The V and J genes are TRBV29-1 and TRBJ1-1, with D maybe TRBD1 (6 bases). The sequenced material came from naive CD4+ T cells from blood. The CDR3 spells CSAGDTEAFF. The DNA for the CDR3 is TGCAGCGCAGGGGACACTGAAGCTTTCTTT.